These 10 T cell receptor beta chains share one sample of origin, sequenced in a study of PD-1 blockade in classical Hodgkin lymphoma. Indicated time point: cycle 4 day 1 (C4D1), after less than seven weeks of nivolumab. Each of the patients experienced relapse following autologous stem cell transplantation, and their brentuximab vedotin exposure differed. The data were produced by immunoSEQ multiplex PCR, yet TCRdb's version contains in-frame clones alone and is incomplete. Among over 85,000 clones listed, 90% were seen once. Sequencing used peripheral blood mononuclear cells (PBMCs), obtained before the fourth cycle of nivolumab. The origin of the receptors is a human donor with classical Hodgkin lymphoma.

This sequence joins TRBV7-2 and TRBJ2-7; 8 bases are shared with TRBD2. The V gene end was trimmed by 1 base and the J gene end by 1 base; junction bases not matched to a gene: 3. The germline gives CDR1 SGHTA, CDR2 FQGNSA. This CDR3 spans 15 amino acids. In DNA, the CDR3 is TGTGCCAGCAGCTTAGTAGCGGGGTTATCCTACGAGCAGTACTTC. It yields the protein CASSLVAGLSYEQYF.

This clone was seen once. This sequence joins TRBV28 and TRBJ2-3, with TRBD2 matching over 7 bases. The V gene end was trimmed by 1 base and the J gene end by 3 bases; junction bases not matched to a gene: 10. Germline-derived CDR1 and CDR2 are MDHEN and SYDVKM. The CDR3 extends over 17 amino acids. The CDR3 sequence is CASSLLLARGSTDTQYF. In DNA form, the CDR3 reads TGTGCCAGCAGTTTATTACTAGCGCGGGGATCGACAGATACGCAGTATTTT.

The rearrangement links TRBV2 to TRBJ1-1; D remains unclear. Trimming cost V 3 bases and J 1 base, with 15 bases left between them. The CDR3 spans 16 residues. CDR1 and CDR2 from the germline V gene are SNHLY and FYNNEI. The CDR3 region has the DNA TGTGCCAGCAGTGATAGGCGGGGTGATGGGAACACTGAAGCTTTCTTT. Translated: CASSDRRGDGNTEAFF. Full variable domain (remainder filled in from reference TRBV2 and TRBJ1-1): EPEVTQTPSHQVTQMGQEVILRCVPISNHLYFYWYRQILGQKVEFLVSFYNNEISEKSEIFDDQFSVERPDGSNFTLKIRSTKLEDSAMYFCASSDRRGDGNTEAFFGQGTRLTVV.

V and J are TRBV30 and TRBJ2-7; 8 positions agree with TRBD1. V was clipped by 2 bases and J by 6 bases; unmatched bases: 3. This CDR3 is 12 amino acids long. Germline V lookup: CDR1 GTSNPN, CDR2 SVGIG (reference sequence). The CDR3 DNA is TGTGCCTGGAGTATGACAGGGGTCGAGCAGTACTTC. It specifies CAWSMTGVEQYF.

The V and J genes are TRBV7-9 and TRBJ1-5, with a tentative D call TRBD1 (5 bases). The CDR3 extends over 16 amino acids. The germline V gene encodes CDR1 SEHNR and CDR2 FQNEAQ (reference sequence). The V end was cut by 5 bases, the J end by 0 bases, with 14 bases between. As DNA, the CDR3 is TGTGCCAGCAGCCTAAGCAGGGCCCCTAGCAATCAGCCCCAGCATTTT. It encodes CASSLSRAPSNQPQHF.

In DNA form, the CDR3 reads TGTGCCAGCAGCTATTGGACAGGTTCTTCACCCCTCCACTTT. It yields the protein CASSYWTGSSPLHF. This chain links TRBV5-6 with TRBJ1-6, with TRBD1 matching 7 bases. This CDR3 comprises 14 residues. Germline V lookup: CDR1 SGHDT, CDR2 YYEEEE. Unmatched junction bases numbered 6, after V lost 3 bases and J lost 9 bases.

The V call is TRBV4-2, the J call TRBJ1-4; D unclear. Trimming took 0 bases from V and 14 from J, leaving 13 bases between them. This CDR3 comprises 13 residues. CDR1 and CDR2 from the germline V gene are LGHNA and YNFKEQ. The chain's CDR3 is CASSQDLWSGLFF. DNA of the CDR3: TGTGCCAGCAGCCAAGATTTGTGGTCCGGGCTGTTTTTT.

A few counts support this clone. This chain links TRBV20-1 with TRBJ1-2; no clear D. The germline gives CDR1 DFQATT, CDR2 SNEGSKA (reference sequence). V was trimmed by 6 bases and J by 8 bases, leaving 10 bases between them. The CDR3 contains 10 residues. DNA for the CDR3: TGCAGTGCAGTACTCTTGGGCTACACCTTC. It translates to CSAVLLGYTF.

V usage is TRBV4-3 and J usage is TRBJ1-3, with a tentative D call TRBD1 (6 bases). V was clipped by 1 base and J by 4 bases, with 11 bases between them. Per germline, CDR1 LGHNA and CDR2 YSLEER. This CDR3 has 15 residues. The CDR3 spells CASSQVGGYGNTIYF. CDR3 coding DNA: TGCGCCAGCAGCCAAGTCGGGGGCTACGGAAACACCATATATTTT.

The chain combines TRBV11-2 with TRBJ2-7, with D unresolved. Germline CDR1 reads SGHAT; CDR2 reads FQNNGV. CDR3 size: 15 residues. V dropped 3 bases and J dropped 1 base, with 13 bases sitting between them. The CDR3 region has the DNA TGTGCCAGCAGCTTGAACAGAATCACTTCCTACGAGCAGTACTTC. Its protein product is CASSLNRITSYEQYF.